Given below is one TCR beta chain in context. Categorization into cohorts depended on clinical history that participants reported. The entry originates in a study of blood T cell repertoires in COVID-19. Looking at the study overall: COVID-19 samples from acute and convalescent phases originated in the United States, Italy and Spain.

The CDR3 length is 16 residues. J lost 3 bases, V lost 0 bases, and 8 bases had no gene match. Germline values: CDR1 SGHRS, CDR2 YFSETQ. In the authors' workflow: Reference gene primer amplification gave estimated nucleated cell counts. Data came from immunoSEQ multiplex PCR; TCRdb stores just in-frame clones and leaves some out. The V and J calls and clone size are taken from that table; D and trimming were inferred from the DNA. The table lists about 220,000 clones, just under 85% of them singletons. The specimen was PBMCs or T cells enriched from blood (not recorded which). The genes are TRBV5-1 and TRBJ2-7; 8 positions agree with TRBD1. This sequence was found in a man in his forties who had recovered from COVID-19. CDR3 DNA: TGCGCCAGCAGCTTGGGTCTTGGGACAGGACTCTACGAGCAGTACTTC. It encodes CASSLGLGTGLYEQYF.